This is a list of T cell receptor beta chains from one sample in a study of T cell responses to AZD1222 COVID-19 vaccine. Some clones are missing from TCRdb's copy, which holds only in-frame ones; the method was immunoSEQ multiplex PCR. This table holds about 83,000 clones, about 84% found once. The material was peripheral blood, obtained on day 0 of AZD1222 vaccination. The receptors come from an adult in good health. Both conserved end residues are part of each CDR3. A D gene is named only where the DNA matches it firmly. Size is omitted from some rows. Given values are once, few, many or a class for expanded clones.

V	size	D	J	DNA	CDR3
TRBV12-3/TRBV12-4	NA	NA	TRBJ1-3	TGTGCCAGCAGTGGGGAGTTTGCGGACACCATATATTTT	CASSGEFADTIYF
TRBV6-4	NA	NA	TRBJ1-1	TGTGCCAGCAGTTGGGCCCTAAACACTGAAGCTTTCTTT	CASSWALNTEAFF
TRBV12-3/TRBV12-4	NA	NA	TRBJ2-5	TGTGCCAGCAGCGGGCTCGAGACCCAGTACTTC	CASSGLETQYF
TRBV19	NA	TRBD1	TRBJ1-5	TGTGCCAGTAGTATAAACAGGGGCCAGCCCCAGCATTTT	CASSINRGQPQHF
TRBV4-2	NA	NA	TRBJ2-5	TGTGCCAGCAGCCAAGATATGTCGCTAGAGGGGGAGACCCAGTACTTC	CASSQDMSLEGETQYF
TRBV9	NA	NA	TRBJ1-2	TGTGCCAGCAGCGTAGAGGCAGGGATATATGGCTACACCTTC	CASSVEAGIYGYTF
TRBV7-9	NA	TRBD2	TRBJ2-3	TGTGCCAGCAGCCCCTCCTTATCTAGCGGGGGGACAGATACGCAGTATTTT	CASSPSLSSGGTDTQYF
TRBV6-5	NA	TRBD1	TRBJ1-2	TGTGCCAGCAGTTACTTCCAGGGGGCCTATGGCTACACCTTC	CASSYFQGAYGYTF
TRBV7-2	NA	NA	TRBJ2-6	TGTGCCAGCAGCTTAGGGTCCAACGTCCTGACTTTC	CASSLGSNVLTF
TRBV15	NA	NA	TRBJ2-5	TGTGCCACCACCGACGTGGAAGAGGTACAAGAGACCCAGTACTTC	CATTDVEEVQETQYF
TRBV5-4	NA	TRBD2	TRBJ2-3	TGTGCCAGCAGCGGGGGACTAGCGGGGGTCTACACAGATACGCAGTATTTT	CASSGGLAGVYTDTQYF
TRBV5-1	few	NA	TRBJ1-2	TGCGCCAGCAGCTTCCCCGAGGAAGGCTACACCTTC	CASSFPEEGYTF
TRBV18	few	NA	TRBJ2-1	TGTGCCAGCTCACCACCAGGGAGTTGGGTCAATGAGCAGTTCTTC	CASSPPGSWVNEQFF
TRBV7-3	NA	NA	TRBJ2-2	TGTGCCAGCAGCCCCCATGTCACCGGGGAGCTGTTTTTT	CASSPHVTGELFF
TRBV28	NA	NA	TRBJ2-1	TGTGCCAGCAGTTTTTCCCTCGGGAGCGTCTCCTACAATGAGCAGTTCTTC	CASSFSLGSVSYNEQFF
TRBV9	NA	TRBD1	TRBJ2-3	TGTGCCAGCAGCGCTGATTTCCAGGGGGCCGATAGCACAGATACGCAGTATTTT	CASSADFQGADSTDTQYF
TRBV29-1	NA	TRBD1	TRBJ1-3	TGCAGCGTTCAAGGACAGGGGAGAGACGGGGCCATATATTTT	CSVQGQGRDGAIYF
TRBV5-1	NA	TRBD2	TRBJ2-1	TGCGCCAGCAGCTACGTACTAGCGGGAGGGAATGAGCAGTTCTTC	CASSYVLAGGNEQFF
TRBV16	NA	NA	TRBJ1-4	TGTGCCAGCAGAGACCGGAAGGCAACTAATGAAAAACTGTTTTTT	CASRDRKATNEKLFF
TRBV11-2	NA	NA	TRBJ2-5	TGTGCCAGCAGCTTAGCGAGGCAAGAGACCCAGTACTTC	CASSLARQETQYF
TRBV7-9	NA	TRBD2	TRBJ2-7	TGTGCCAGCAGCTCCGGACTAGTCGCCTACGAGCAGTACTTC	CASSSGLVAYEQYF
TRBV5-5	NA	TRBD1	TRBJ2-1	TGTGCCAGCAGCTCCGGGACAGGAGTCTACAATGAGCAGTTCTTC	CASSSGTGVYNEQFF